This TCR beta chain was recovered during a study of regulatory T cells in long-lasting Graves disease. Study conclusions and caveats: Since the sample size was small, accuracy may have been reduced. Persistent cases favored TRBV28, TRBJ1-2 and TRBJ2-5.

Per germline, CDR1 MNHNS and CDR2 SASEGT. V lost 6 bases and J 0 bases, leaving 8 bases between the germline ends. This CDR3 spans 14 amino acids. Time point denoted: persistent/refractory GD, antithyroid drugs over 5 years with positive TRAb. Following extraction of RNA from PBMCs, that RNA was used to make the TCR library. At least ten counts were recorded for this clonotype. Its antigen is unidentified. Arm-PCR of CDR3 regions with iRepertoire HTBI primers generated TCR beta libraries. TCRdb reanalysed the multiplex PCR reads using MiXCR and keeps one entry per CDR3 protein. The sample holds some 300,000 distinct CDR3 sequences, around a fifth seen once.

The rearrangement uses TRBV6-1 and TRBJ1-4, with D possibly TRBD1 on 6 matching bases. This TCR was sampled from a female donor with Graves disease. The sample consisted of peripheral blood mononuclear cells (PBMCs), taken when the disease was refractory, from a patient treated with antithyroid drugs. CDR3 sequence (DNA): TGTGCCAGCAGGGACAGTGCAACTAATGAAAAACTGTTTTTT. Amino acid sequence: CASRDSATNEKLFF.